This record covers a single T cell receptor (beta chain). TCRdb's table, derived via immunoSEQ multiplex PCR, lists solely in-frame clones and lacks some. This table holds roughly 90,000 clones, 75% to 90% found once. The sample belongs to a study of OX40 agonist ivuxolimab in advanced cancers. Germline values: CDR1 SGDLS, CDR2 YYNGEE. V dropped 4 bases and J dropped 0 bases, with 13 bases sitting between them. The CDR3 has 15 amino acids. The chain is built from TRBV9 and TRBJ2-5; D is ambiguous. The receptor comes from an adult with an advanced solid tumor such as melanoma, head and neck, liver or kidney cancer. Specimen: CD4+ or CD8+ T cells sorted from blood, collected in a trial of the OX40 agonist ivuxolimab. DNA for the CDR3: TGTGCCAGCAGCTTAGGTTCAGCGTACCAAGAGACCCAGTACTTC. Translating it yields CASSLGSAYQETQYF. The full variable domain, in which reference TRBV9 and TRBJ2-5 provide the parts outside the CDR3, is DSGVTQTPKHLITATGQRVTLRCSPRSGDLSVYWYQQSLDQGLQFLIQYYNGEERAKGNILERFSAQQFPDLHSELNLSSLELGDSALYFCASSLGSAYQETQYFGPGTRLLVL.